The 3 T cell receptor beta chains listed next were all sequenced from one sample in a study of identical twins (dated by TCRdb to about 2016). Library method: 5' RACE. The run used an Illumina HiSeq 2000. The raw public data were reprocessed by TCRdb itself: fastp quality trimming at Q25, MiXCR clonotype calling, in-frame beta chains only. Rows matching on CDR3 protein sequence are summarized as one entry with the most common DNA and genes. The table for this sample lists just under 550,000 distinct CDR3 sequences; roughly 15% of them were counted only once. Roughly 0.46% of the sample lies in the top ten. The same sample was also studied in work on yellow fever vaccine responses in identical twins.

Specimen: CD4+ T cells sorted from blood. The receptor set was obtained from a woman in her late teens or twenties in good health.

The chain carries TRBV6-1 and TRBJ2-3; D might be TRBD2 (5 bases). The CDR3 has 15 amino acids. Germline CDR1 is MNHNS and CDR2 is SASEGT. Trimming cost V 2 bases and J 0 bases, with 9 bases left between them. The DNA for the CDR3 is TGTGCCAGCAGTGAACGGGGTTGGAGCACAGATACGCAGTATTTT. Protein: CASSERGWSTDTQYF.

This clonotype was observed a few times. The rearrangement links TRBV3-1 to TRBJ2-5; the match to TRBD1 covers 10 bases. Germline lookup yields CDR1 LGHDT and CDR2 YNNKEL (reference sequence). The V segment lost 4 bases and the J segment 1 base; nucleotides outside the gene matches: 9. The CDR3 has 17 residues. CDR3 sequence: CASSPHSGTGAQETQYF. For the CDR3, the DNA is TGTGCCAGCAGCCCCCATTCCGGGACAGGGGCCCAAGAGACCCAGTACTTC.

This chain connects TRBV25-1 to TRBJ2-1, with 9 nucleotides matching TRBD1. This CDR3 region has 12 residues. With V trimmed by 2 bases and J by 12 bases, 2 bases remained unmatched. Germline V gives CDR1 MGHDK, CDR2 SYGVNS. CDR3 nucleotides: TGTGCCAGCAGTGAAGGGACAGGGAGGCAGTTCTTC. It codes for CASSEGTGRQFF.